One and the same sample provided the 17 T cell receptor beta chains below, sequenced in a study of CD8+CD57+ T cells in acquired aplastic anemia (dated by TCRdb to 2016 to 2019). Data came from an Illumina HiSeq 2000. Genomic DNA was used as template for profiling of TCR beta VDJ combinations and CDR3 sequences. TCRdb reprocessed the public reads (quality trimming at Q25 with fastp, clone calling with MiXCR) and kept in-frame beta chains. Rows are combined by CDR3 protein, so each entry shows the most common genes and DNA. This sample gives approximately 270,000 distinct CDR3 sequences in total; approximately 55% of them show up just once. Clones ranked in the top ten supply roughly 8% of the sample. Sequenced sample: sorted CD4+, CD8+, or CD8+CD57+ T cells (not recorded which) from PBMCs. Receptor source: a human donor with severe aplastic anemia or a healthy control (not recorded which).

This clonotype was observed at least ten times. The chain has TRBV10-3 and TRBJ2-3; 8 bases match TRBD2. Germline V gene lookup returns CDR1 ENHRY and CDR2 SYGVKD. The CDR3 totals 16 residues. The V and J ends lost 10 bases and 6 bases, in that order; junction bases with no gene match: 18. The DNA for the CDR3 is TGTGCCACCAAACCGGGACTAGATGCTTCGGTGGATACGCAGTATTTT. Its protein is CATKPGLDASVDTQYF.

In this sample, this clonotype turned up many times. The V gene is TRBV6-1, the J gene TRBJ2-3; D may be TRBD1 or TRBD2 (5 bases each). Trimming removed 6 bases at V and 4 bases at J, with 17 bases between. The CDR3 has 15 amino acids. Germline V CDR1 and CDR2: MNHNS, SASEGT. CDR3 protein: CASRPPRDPADTQYF. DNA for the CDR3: TGTGCCAGCAGACCCCCCCGGGACCCCGCAGATACGCAGTATTTT.

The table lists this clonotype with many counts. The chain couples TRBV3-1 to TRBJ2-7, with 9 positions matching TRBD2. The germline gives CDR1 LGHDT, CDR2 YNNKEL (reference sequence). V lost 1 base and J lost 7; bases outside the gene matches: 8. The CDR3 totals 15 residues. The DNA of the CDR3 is TGTGCCAGCAGCCAAGCGTCTAGCGGGGCTGGGGAGCAGTACTTC. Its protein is CASSQASSGAGEQYF.

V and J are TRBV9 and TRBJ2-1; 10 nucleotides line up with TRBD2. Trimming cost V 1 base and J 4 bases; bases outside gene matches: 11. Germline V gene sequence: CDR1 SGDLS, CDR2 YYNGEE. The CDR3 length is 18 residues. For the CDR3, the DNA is TGTGCCAGCAGCGTACAAAGCGGGGGGGCGCACGCATACAATGAGCAGTTCTTC. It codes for CASSVQSGGAHAYNEQFF.

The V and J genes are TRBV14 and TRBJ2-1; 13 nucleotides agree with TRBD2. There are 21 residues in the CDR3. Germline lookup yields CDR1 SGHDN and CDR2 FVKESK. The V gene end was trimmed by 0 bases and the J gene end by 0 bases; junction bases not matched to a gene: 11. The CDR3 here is CASSQEFWRTSGSGSYNEQFF. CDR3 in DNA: TGTGCCAGCAGCCAAGAGTTTTGGAGGACTAGCGGGAGCGGCTCCTACAATGAGCAGTTCTTC.

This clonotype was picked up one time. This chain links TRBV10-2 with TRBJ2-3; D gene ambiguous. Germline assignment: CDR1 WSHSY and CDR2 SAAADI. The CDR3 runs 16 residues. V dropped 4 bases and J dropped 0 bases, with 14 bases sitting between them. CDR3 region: CASSVGRLTSTDTQYF. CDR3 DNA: TGCGCCAGCAGTGTGGGCAGGCTCACTAGCACAGATACGCAGTATTTT.

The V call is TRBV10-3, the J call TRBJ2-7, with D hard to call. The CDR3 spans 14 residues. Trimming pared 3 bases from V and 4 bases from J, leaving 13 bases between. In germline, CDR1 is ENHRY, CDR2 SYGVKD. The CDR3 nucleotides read TGTGCCATCAGTGAAGGCAGAGAAACTTACGAGCAGTACTTC. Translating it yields CAISEGRETYEQYF.

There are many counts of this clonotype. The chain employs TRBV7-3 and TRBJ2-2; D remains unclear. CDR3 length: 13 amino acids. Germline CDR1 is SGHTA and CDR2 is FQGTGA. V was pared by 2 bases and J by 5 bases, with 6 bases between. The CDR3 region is CASSLSDTGELFF. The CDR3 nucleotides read TGTGCCAGCAGCTTATCAGATACCGGGGAGCTGTTTTTT.

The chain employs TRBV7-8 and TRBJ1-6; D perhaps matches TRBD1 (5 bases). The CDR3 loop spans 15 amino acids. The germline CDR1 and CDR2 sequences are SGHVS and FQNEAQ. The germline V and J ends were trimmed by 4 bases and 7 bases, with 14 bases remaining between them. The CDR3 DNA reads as TGTGCCAGCAGCTACGACCGGGGGAGCAATTCACCCCTCCACTTT. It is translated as CASSYDRGSNSPLHF.

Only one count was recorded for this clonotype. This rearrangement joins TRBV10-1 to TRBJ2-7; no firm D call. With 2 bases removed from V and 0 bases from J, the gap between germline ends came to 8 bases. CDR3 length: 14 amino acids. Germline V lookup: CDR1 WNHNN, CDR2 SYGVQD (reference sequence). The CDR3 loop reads CASSEHPSSYEQYF. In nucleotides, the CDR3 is TGCGCCAGCAGTGAGCATCCAAGCTCCTACGAGCAGTACTTC.

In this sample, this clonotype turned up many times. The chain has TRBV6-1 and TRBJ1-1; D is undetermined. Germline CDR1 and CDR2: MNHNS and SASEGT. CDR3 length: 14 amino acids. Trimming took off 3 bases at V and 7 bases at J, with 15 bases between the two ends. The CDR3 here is CASSDKREAHEAFF. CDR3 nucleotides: TGTGCCAGCAGTGATAAACGGGAGGCTCATGAAGCTTTCTTT.

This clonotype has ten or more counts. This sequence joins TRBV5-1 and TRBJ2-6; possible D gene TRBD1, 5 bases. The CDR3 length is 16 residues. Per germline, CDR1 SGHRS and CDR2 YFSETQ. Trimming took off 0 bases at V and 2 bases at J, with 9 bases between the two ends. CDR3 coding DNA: TGCGCCAGCAGCTTGGCAGGGCAGGCTGGGGCCAACGTCCTGACTTTC. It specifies CASSLAGQAGANVLTF.

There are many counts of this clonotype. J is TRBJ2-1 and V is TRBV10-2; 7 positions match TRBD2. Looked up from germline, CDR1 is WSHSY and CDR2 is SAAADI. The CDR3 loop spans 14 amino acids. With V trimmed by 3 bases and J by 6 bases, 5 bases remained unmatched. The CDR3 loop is CASSDGGLLNEQFF. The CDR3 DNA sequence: TGCGCCAGCAGTGACGGGGGACTACTCAATGAGCAGTTCTTC.

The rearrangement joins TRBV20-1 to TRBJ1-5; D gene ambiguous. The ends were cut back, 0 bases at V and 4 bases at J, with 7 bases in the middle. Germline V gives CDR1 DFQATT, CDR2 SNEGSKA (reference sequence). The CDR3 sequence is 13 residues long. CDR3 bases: TGCAGTGCTAGAGAGGCACTTAATCAGCCCCAGCATTTT. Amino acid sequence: CSAREALNQPQHF.

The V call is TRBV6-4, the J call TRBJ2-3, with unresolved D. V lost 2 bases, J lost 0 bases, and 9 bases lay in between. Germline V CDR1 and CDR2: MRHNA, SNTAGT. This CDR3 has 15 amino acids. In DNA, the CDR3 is TGTGCCAGCAGTGACGAGGACGGGAGCACAGATACGCAGTATTTT. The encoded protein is CASSDEDGSTDTQYF.

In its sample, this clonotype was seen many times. The CDR3 region is CASSLEVRGYEQYF. CDR3 sequence (DNA): TGCGCCAGCAGCTTGGAAGTCAGAGGCTACGAGCAGTACTTC. The chain links TRBV5-1 to TRBJ2-7; no reliable D call. The CDR3 totals 14 residues. The V gene's germline CDR1 is SGHRS and CDR2 YFSETQ. V lost 0 bases, J lost 3 bases, and 10 bases lay in between.

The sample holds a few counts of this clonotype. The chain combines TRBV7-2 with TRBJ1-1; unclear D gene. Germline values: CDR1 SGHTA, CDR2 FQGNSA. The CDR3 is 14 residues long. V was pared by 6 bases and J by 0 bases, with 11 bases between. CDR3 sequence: CASRETEMNTEAFF. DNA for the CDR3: TGTGCCAGCAGGGAAACAGAGATGAACACTGAAGCTTTCTTT.